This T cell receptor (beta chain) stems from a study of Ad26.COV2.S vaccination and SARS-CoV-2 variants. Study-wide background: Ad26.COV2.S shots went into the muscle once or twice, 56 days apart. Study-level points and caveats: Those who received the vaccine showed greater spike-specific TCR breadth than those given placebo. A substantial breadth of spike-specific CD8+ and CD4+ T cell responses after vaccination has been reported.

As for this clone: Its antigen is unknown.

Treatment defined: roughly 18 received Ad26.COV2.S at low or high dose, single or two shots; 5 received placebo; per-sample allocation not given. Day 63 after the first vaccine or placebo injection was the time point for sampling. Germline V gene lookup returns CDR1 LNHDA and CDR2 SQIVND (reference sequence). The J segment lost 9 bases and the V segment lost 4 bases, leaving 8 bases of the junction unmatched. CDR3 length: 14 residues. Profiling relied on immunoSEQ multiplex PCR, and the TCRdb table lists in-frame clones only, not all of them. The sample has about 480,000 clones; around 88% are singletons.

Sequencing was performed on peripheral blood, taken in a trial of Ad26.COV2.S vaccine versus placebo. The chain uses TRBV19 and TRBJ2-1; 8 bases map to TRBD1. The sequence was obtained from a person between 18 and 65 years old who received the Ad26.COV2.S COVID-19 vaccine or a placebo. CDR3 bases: TGTGCCAGTAGTACCCTCCCCAGGGGGCGTGAGCAGTTCTTC. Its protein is CASSTLPRGREQFF.